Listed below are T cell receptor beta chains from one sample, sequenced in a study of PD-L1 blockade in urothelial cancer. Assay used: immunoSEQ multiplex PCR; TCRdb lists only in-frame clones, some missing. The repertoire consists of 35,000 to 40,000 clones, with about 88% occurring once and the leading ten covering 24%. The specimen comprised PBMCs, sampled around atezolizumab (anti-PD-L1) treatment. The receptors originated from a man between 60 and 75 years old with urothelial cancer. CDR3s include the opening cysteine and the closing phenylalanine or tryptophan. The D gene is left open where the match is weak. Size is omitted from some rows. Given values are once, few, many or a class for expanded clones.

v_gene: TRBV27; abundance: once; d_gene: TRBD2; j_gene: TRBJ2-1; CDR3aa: CASSWATSGRAYNEQFF; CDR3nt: TGTGCCAGCAGTTGGGCTACTAGCGGGAGGGCATACAATGAGCAGTTCTTC
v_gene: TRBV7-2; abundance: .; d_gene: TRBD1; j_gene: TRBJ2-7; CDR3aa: CASSSWTGREYEQYF; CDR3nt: TGTGCCAGCAGCTCCTGGACAGGGAGAGAGTACGAGCAGTACTTC
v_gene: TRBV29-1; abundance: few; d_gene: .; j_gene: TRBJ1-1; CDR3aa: CSVLRPDRYTEAFF; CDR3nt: TGCAGCGTTCTAAGACCCGACAGATACACTGAAGCTTTCTTT
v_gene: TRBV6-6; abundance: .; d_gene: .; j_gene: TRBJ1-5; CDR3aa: CASSTNTLGQGQPQHF; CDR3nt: TGTGCCAGCAGTACAAACACCCTGGGCCAGGGTCAGCCCCAGCATTTT
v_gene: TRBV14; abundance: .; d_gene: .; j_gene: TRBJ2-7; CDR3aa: CASSHPGRVSYEQYF; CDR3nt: TGTGCCAGCAGCCATCCCGGCCGGGTCTCCTACGAGCAGTACTTC
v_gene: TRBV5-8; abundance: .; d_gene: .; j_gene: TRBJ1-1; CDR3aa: CASSLEGEPGETEAFF; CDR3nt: TGTGCCAGCAGCTTGGAGGGAGAGCCTGGGGAAACTGAAGCTTTCTTT
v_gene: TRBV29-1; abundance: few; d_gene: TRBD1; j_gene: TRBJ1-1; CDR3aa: CSAGQGVNEAFF; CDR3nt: TGCAGCGCTGGACAGGGAGTGAATGAAGCTTTCTTT
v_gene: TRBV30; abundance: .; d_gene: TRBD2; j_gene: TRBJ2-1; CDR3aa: CAWSEGLAGGQFF; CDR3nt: TGTGCCTGGAGCGAGGGACTAGCGGGGGGGCAGTTCTTC
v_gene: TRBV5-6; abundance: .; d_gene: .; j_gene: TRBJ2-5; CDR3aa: CASSLRGTNLQETQYF; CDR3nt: TGTGCCAGCAGCTTAAGGGGGACTAACCTCCAAGAGACCCAGTACTTC
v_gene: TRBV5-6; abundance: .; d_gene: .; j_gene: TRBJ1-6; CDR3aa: CASSGGTAASPLHF; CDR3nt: TGTGCCAGCAGCGGAGGGACGGCGGCCTCACCCCTCCACTTT
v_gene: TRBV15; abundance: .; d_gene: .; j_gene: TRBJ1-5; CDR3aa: CATSSRTVNQPQHF; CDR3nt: TGTGCCACCAGCAGCAGGACAGTCAATCAGCCCCAGCATTTT
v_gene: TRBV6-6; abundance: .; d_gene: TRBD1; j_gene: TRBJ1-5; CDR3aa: CASSYSDRGHQPQHF; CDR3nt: TGTGCCAGCAGTTACTCGGACAGGGGGCATCAGCCCCAGCATTTT
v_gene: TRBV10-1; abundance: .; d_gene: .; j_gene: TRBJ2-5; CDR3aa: CASSDPRQGGQETQYF; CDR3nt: TGCGCCAGCAGTGATCCGCGCCAGGGGGGACAAGAGACCCAGTACTTC
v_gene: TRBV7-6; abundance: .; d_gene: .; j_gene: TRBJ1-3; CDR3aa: CASSSAGNTIYF; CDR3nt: TGTGCCAGCAGCTCTGCTGGAAACACCATATATTTT
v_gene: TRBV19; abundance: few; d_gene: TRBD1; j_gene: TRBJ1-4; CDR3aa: CASSRGTGKEEKLFF; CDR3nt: TGTGCCAGTAGTAGAGGGACAGGGAAGGAGGAAAAACTGTTTTTT
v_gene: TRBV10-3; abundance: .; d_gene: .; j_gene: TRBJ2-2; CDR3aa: CAISGGGNTGELFF; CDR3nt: TGTGCCATCAGTGGTGGCGGTAACACCGGGGAGCTGTTTTTT
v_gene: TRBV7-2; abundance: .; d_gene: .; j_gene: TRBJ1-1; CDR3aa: CASSLRDWGDTEAFF; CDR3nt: TGTGCCAGCAGCTTACGGGACTGGGGTGACACTGAAGCTTTCTTT
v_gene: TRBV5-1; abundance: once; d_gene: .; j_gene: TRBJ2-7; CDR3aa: CASSGGPNYEQYF; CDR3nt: TGCGCCAGCAGCGGGGGCCCTAACTACGAGCAGTACTTC
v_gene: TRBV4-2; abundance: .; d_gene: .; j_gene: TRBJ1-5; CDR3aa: CASSQDPINQPQHF; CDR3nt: TGTGCCAGCAGCCAAGATCCCATCAATCAGCCCCAGCATTTT
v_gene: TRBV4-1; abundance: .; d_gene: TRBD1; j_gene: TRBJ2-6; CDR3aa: CASSQAGTGPSGANVLTF; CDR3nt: TGCGCCAGCAGCCAAGCCGGGACAGGGCCCTCTGGGGCCAACGTCCTGACTTTC
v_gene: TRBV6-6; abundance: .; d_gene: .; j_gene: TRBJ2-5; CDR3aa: CASSYSRVYQETQYF; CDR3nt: TGTGCCAGCAGTTACTCGAGGGTGTACCAAGAGACCCAGTACTTC
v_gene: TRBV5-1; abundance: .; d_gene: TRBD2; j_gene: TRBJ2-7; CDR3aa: CASSLREGTSGRGFDEQYF; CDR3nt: TGCGCCAGCAGCCTGAGGGAGGGGACTAGCGGGAGAGGTTTTGACGAGCAGTACTTC
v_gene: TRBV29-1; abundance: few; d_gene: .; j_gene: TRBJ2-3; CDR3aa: CSVSNNRGTDTQYF; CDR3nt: TGCAGCGTTTCCAACAACAGGGGCACAGATACGCAGTATTTT
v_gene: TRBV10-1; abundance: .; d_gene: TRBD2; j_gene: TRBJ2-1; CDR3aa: CASSEGLAGVNEQFF; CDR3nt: TGCGCCAGCAGTGAGGGACTAGCGGGAGTCAATGAGCAGTTCTTC
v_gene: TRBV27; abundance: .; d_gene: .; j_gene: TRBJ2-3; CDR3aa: CASSHRTWDTQYF; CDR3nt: TGTGCCAGCAGCCACAGGACCTGGGATACGCAGTATTTT
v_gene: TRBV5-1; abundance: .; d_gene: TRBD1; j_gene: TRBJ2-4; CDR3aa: CASSFFGTGGPRAKNIQYF; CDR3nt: TGCGCCAGCAGCTTCTTTGGGACAGGGGGCCCGAGGGCCAAAAACATTCAGTACTTC
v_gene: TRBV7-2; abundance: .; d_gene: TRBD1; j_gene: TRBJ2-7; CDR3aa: CASSEPGQPYEQYF; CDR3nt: TGTGCCAGCAGCGAGCCGGGACAGCCTTACGAGCAGTACTTC
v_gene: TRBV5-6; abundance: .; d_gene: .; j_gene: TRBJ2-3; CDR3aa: CASSLPTSTDTQYF; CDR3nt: TGTGCCAGCAGCTTGCCGACTAGCACAGATACGCAGTATTTT
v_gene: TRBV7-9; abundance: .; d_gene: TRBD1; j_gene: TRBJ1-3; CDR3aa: CASSSKDRNSGNTIYF; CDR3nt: TGTGCCAGCAGCTCGAAGGACAGGAACTCTGGAAACACCATATATTTT
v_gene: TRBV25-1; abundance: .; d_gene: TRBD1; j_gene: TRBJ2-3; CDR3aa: CASSEQGAHTQYF; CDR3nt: TGTGCCAGCAGTGAACAGGGGGCACATACGCAGTATTTT
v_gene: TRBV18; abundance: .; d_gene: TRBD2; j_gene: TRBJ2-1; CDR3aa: CASSPLPPSGTYNEQFF; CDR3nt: TGTGCCAGCTCACCGCTCCCCCCTAGCGGAACCTACAATGAGCAGTTCTTC